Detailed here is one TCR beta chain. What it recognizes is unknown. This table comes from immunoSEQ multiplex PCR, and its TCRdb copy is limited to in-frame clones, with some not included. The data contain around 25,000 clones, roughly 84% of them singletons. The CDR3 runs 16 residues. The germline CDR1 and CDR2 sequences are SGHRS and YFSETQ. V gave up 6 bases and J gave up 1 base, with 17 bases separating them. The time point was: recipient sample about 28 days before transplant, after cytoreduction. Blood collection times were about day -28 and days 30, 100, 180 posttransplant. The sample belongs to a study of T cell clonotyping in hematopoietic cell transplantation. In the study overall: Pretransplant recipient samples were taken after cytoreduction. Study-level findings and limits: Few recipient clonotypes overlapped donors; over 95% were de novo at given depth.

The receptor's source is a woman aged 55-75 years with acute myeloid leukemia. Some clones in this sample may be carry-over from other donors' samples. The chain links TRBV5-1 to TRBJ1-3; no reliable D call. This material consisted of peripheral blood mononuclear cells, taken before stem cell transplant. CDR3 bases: TGCGCCAGCACACCGGGAGGCACCTTTTCTGGAAACACCATATATTTT. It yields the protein CASTPGGTFSGNTIYF.